These 22 T cell receptor beta chains came from one sample sequenced in a study of cytomegalovirus exposure and HLA in healthy donors. With 60 Vbeta and 13 Jbeta primers, the PCR was carried out. The data were produced by immunoSEQ multiplex PCR, yet TCRdb's version contains in-frame clones alone and is incomplete. This sample yields about 250,000 clones, of which around 90% are seen a single time; about 1.8% belongs to the top ten. Sequenced material: PBMCs. The receptors were gathered from a girl aged 2-10 years in good health and CMV-seronegative.

The chain combines TRBV6-5 with TRBJ2-2, with D possibly TRBD1 on 6 matching bases. The V gene's germline CDR1 is MNHEY and CDR2 SVGAGI. Trimming took off 2 bases at V and 6 bases at J, with 7 bases between the two ends. The CDR3 is 13 residues long. This CDR3 is CASSYHRAGELFF. For the CDR3, the DNA is TGTGCCAGCAGTTACCACAGGGCCGGGGAGCTGTTTTTT.

This rearrangement joins TRBV9 to TRBJ2-1; D call uncertain. The CDR3 is made up of 14 amino acids. V lost 3 bases and J lost 3, with 10 bases in between. Germline CDR1 is SGDLS and CDR2 is YYNGEE. The CDR3 loop is CASSETRSYNEQFF. The CDR3 DNA reads as TGTGCCAGCAGCGAGACTCGAAGCTACAATGAGCAGTTCTTC.

This chain uses TRBV6-5 with TRBJ1-1; no clear D gene. This CDR3 has 11 residues. Germline CDR1 is MNHEY and CDR2 is SVGAGI. The V end lost 7 bases, the J end lost 9 bases, and 12 bases lay between the germline ends. CDR3: CASIMWAQAFF. As DNA, the CDR3 is TGTGCCAGCATCATGTGGGCTCAAGCTTTCTTT.

The V call is TRBV13, the J call TRBJ2-1, with 8 positions matching TRBD2. The junction had 5 bases not matched to a gene; V was cut back by 1 base and J by 0 bases. Germline V gene sequence: CDR1 PRHDT, CDR2 FYEKMQ (reference sequence). CDR3 length: 17 amino acids. The CDR3 reads CASSLAPGTSSYNEQFF. DNA for the CDR3: TGTGCCAGCAGCTTAGCCCCAGGGACTAGCTCCTACAATGAGCAGTTCTTC.

In its sample, this clone was seen once. The chain couples TRBV6-1 to TRBJ2-7, with 8 bases fitting TRBD1. Germline CDR1 MNHNS, CDR2 SASEGT. J was trimmed by 3 bases and V by 4 bases; bases with no gene match: 5. CDR3 length: 14 amino acids. The CDR3 here is CASSAAGGGYEQYF. The DNA of the CDR3 is TGTGCCAGCAGTGCGGCAGGGGGCGGCTACGAGCAGTACTTC.

The V gene is TRBV19, the J gene TRBJ2-7, with D maybe TRBD2 (7 bases). V lost 8 bases to trimming and J lost 5 bases, with 19 bases between them. The CDR3 spans 14 residues. The germline gives CDR1 LNHDA, CDR2 SQIVND (reference sequence). Written as DNA, the CDR3 is TGTGCCAGTGGGGGGGCAGGTGCCCTTGACGAGCAGTACTTC. Translated, it gives CASGGAGALDEQYF. Combining the CDR3 with reference TRBV19 and TRBJ2-7 gives the whole variable domain DGGITQSPKYLFRKEGQNVTLSCEQNLNHDAMYWYRQDPGQGLRLIYYSQIVNDFQKGDIAEGYSVSREKKESFPLTVTSAQKNPTAFYLCASGGAGALDEQYFGPGTRLTVT.

V and J are TRBV7-8 and TRBJ1-1; 9 positions agree with TRBD1. CDR1 is SGHVS and CDR2 is FQNEAQ in the germline V gene. J was trimmed by 3 bases and V by 5 bases; bases with no gene match: 7. This CDR3 spans 15 amino acids. CDR3 in amino acids: CASSGDRADHTEAFF. The CDR3 DNA follows: TGTGCCAGCAGCGGGGACAGGGCGGATCACACTGAAGCTTTCTTT.

The chain recombines TRBV2 with TRBJ1-6, with a weak D call TRBD1 (5 bases). This CDR3 is built from 15 residues. Trimming cost V 9 bases and J 4 bases, with 16 bases left between them. Germline V gene sequence: CDR1 SNHLY, CDR2 FYNNEI. The DNA for the CDR3 is TGTGCCAGTGGGGCGTGGACACGATATAATTCACCCCTCCACTTT. The encoded protein is CASGAWTRYNSPLHF.

Concerning this clone: This CDR3 is also generated by other DNA sequences in the sample. The chain is built from TRBV29-1 and TRBJ2-3, with D perhaps TRBD1 (6 bases). Germline lookup yields CDR1 SQVTM and CDR2 ANQGSEA. The CDR3 is 13 amino acids. Trimming cost V 4 bases and J 6 bases, with 14 bases left between them. This chain's CDR3 is CSVVAGVTDTQYF. The CDR3 DNA follows: TGCAGCGTTGTTGCAGGGGTCACGGATACGCAGTATTTT.

V is TRBV6-1 and J is TRBJ2-3; 10 nucleotides line up with TRBD2. The ends lost 6 bases at V and 2 bases at J; junction bases unmatched: 5. Germline V lookup: CDR1 MNHNS, CDR2 SASEGT. CDR3 length equals 15 residues. This chain's CDR3 is CASRMTSGLTDTQYF. The CDR3, as DNA: TGTGCCAGCAGAATGACTAGCGGGCTCACAGATACGCAGTATTTT.

The chain carries TRBV6-5 and TRBJ2-7, with D hard to call. The germline gives CDR1 MNHEY, CDR2 SVGAGI. There are 13 residues in the CDR3. The V end lost 3 bases, the J end lost 2 bases, and 8 bases lay between the germline ends. This CDR3 reads CASSYLGAYEQYF. Here the CDR3 DNA reads TGTGCCAGCAGTTATTTAGGAGCCTACGAGCAGTACTTC.

The rearrangement joins TRBV10-3 to TRBJ2-2; 7 bases map to TRBD1. V trimming: 6 bases; J trimming: 4 bases; junction bases outside the gene matches: 5. CDR1 is ENHRY, CDR2 SYGVKD, per germline. The CDR3 consists of 14 residues. CDR3 amino acids: CAISVRDSTGELFF. CDR3 sequence (DNA): TGTGCCATCAGCGTCCGGGACAGCACCGGGGAGCTGTTTTTT.

This rearrangement joins TRBV9 to TRBJ1-3; D is ambiguous. V lost 2 bases and J 4 bases, leaving 7 bases between the germline ends. The germline V gene has CDR1 SGDLS and CDR2 YYNGEE. There are 13 residues in the CDR3. The CDR3 bases are TGTGCCAGCAGCGTGTTCCCGGGAAACACCATATATTTT. It is translated as CASSVFPGNTIYF.

The chain links TRBV5-4 to TRBJ2-3, with 13 bases matching TRBD2. Germline V lookup: CDR1 SGHNT, CDR2 YYREEE (reference sequence). J lost 9 bases, V lost 4 bases, and 5 bases had no gene match. CDR3 length: 14 residues. This CDR3 reads CASSQTSGGHTQYF. CDR3 nucleotide sequence: TGTGCCAGCAGCCAGACTAGCGGGGGGCACACGCAGTATTTT.

This chain connects TRBV2 to TRBJ1-1; 8 bases agree with TRBD1. The junction had 5 bases not matched to a gene; V was cut back by 6 bases and J by 2 bases. The CDR3 length is 14 residues. Germline CDR1 SNHLY, CDR2 FYNNEI. The CDR3 coding sequence is TGTGCCAGCAGGACGGACAGGGCTAACACTGAAGCTTTCTTT. Protein product: CASRTDRANTEAFF.

The chain's CDR3 is CASSLSDRARTEAFF. DNA for the CDR3: TGTGCCAGCAGTTTATCGGACAGGGCGAGAACTGAAGCTTTCTTT. V usage is TRBV27 and J usage is TRBJ1-1; TRBD1 matches 8 bases. Trimming took 0 bases from V and 5 from J; bases not matched to a gene: 5. Germline CDR1 reads MNHEY; CDR2 reads SMNVEV (reference sequence). This CDR3 has 15 residues.

The chain employs TRBV19 and TRBJ2-7; no clear D. V lost 2 bases, J lost 3 bases, and 5 bases lay in between. The CDR3 extends over 12 amino acids. Germline V lookup: CDR1 LNHDA, CDR2 SQIVND (reference sequence). The CDR3 spells CASSIPSYEQYF. DNA of the CDR3: TGTGCCAGTAGTATACCGAGCTACGAGCAGTACTTC. Full variable domain (outside the CDR3, taken from reference TRBV19 and TRBJ2-7): DGGITQSPKYLFRKEGQNVTLSCEQNLNHDAMYWYRQDPGQGLRLIYYSQIVNDFQKGDIAEGYSVSREKKESFPLTVTSAQKNPTAFYLCASSIPSYEQYFGPGTRLTVT.

V and J are TRBV11-2 and TRBJ2-3, with 9 bases fitting TRBD1. The CDR3 has 16 residues. Germline CDR1 is SGHAT and CDR2 is FQNNGV. V gave up 3 bases and J gave up 0 bases; unmatched junction bases: 4. CDR3 nucleotides: TGTGCCAGCAGCTTTACAGGGGGCTCGAGCACAGATACGCAGTATTTT. This codes for CASSFTGGSSTDTQYF.

The chain combines TRBV30 with TRBJ1-1; weak D call: TRBD1 (5 bases). This CDR3 region has 15 residues. Trimming pared 0 bases from V and 4 bases from J, leaving 15 bases between. Germline lookup yields CDR1 GTSNPN and CDR2 SVGIG (reference sequence). CDR3 in DNA: TGTGCCTGGAGTGTACCCGGGGGTGTGAGCACTGAAGCTTTCTTT. Translated: CAWSVPGGVSTEAFF.

This clone has just one count. The genes are TRBV2 and TRBJ1-1; TRBD1 matches 7 bases. With 4 bases clipped from V and 3 bases from J, the junction kept 2 bases outside the gene matches. There are 13 residues in the CDR3. Germline assignment: CDR1 SNHLY and CDR2 FYNNEI. The CDR3 bases are TGTGCCAGCAGTGTCCAGGGGGACACTGAAGCTTTCTTT. This translates into CASSVQGDTEAFF.

In its sample, this clone was seen once. The chain recombines TRBV4-1 with TRBJ1-5; D is unclear. Germline V CDR1 and CDR2: MGHRA, YSYEKL. The V gene lost 1 base and the J gene lost 5 bases, with 12 bases spanning the gap. This CDR3 has 15 residues. The CDR3 region has the DNA TGCGCCAGCAGCCAAGCCCCCGGTGGAGATCAGCCCCAGCATTTT. Translated: CASSQAPGGDQPQHF.

The chain combines TRBV29-1 with TRBJ1-1, with D unclear. The germline V gene has CDR1 SQVTM and CDR2 ANQGSEA. The CDR3 spans 15 residues. Trimming took off 3 bases at V and 2 bases at J, with 16 bases between the two ends. The CDR3 coding sequence is TGCAGCGTTGAGGTCGGGCGAGGGTTCAACACTGAAGCTTTCTTT. This codes for CSVEVGRGFNTEAFF.